Reported below is one T cell receptor beta chain. The entry originates in a study of blood T cell repertoires in COVID-19. Source study methods: Estimation of nucleated cell counts was performed using reference gene primer amplification. Profiled with immunoSEQ multiplex PCR; TCRdb holds only in-frame clones, not every one. The DNA gave D and trimming, while V, J and clone size come from that table. The sample records about 90,000 clones, around three quarters being singletons. CDR1 and CDR2 (germline): LGHNA, YNFKEQ. V lost 1 base, J lost 7 bases, and 14 bases stayed unmatched. The CDR3 sequence is 18 residues long.

The chain is built from TRBV4-2 and TRBJ2-1; 9 bases are shared with TRBD2. Sequencing used peripheral blood. The sequence came from a woman aged 70 to 79 with acute or convalescent COVID-19. The CDR3 region has the DNA TGTGCCAGCAGCCAAGGTAGCGGGGGCCTGGGGTTACAGAATGAGCAGTTCTTC. Its protein product is CASSQGSGGLGLQNEQFF.